The text below deals with one T cell receptor (beta chain). These data are taken from a study of shared T cell receptors in the human thymus. Profiling relied on immunoSEQ multiplex PCR, and the TCRdb table lists in-frame clones only, not all of them. The table records roughly 700,000 clones, 85% to 90% of them present only once. Germline assignment: CDR1 SGHAT and CDR2 FQNNGV. CDR3 size: 13 residues. Germline trimming cut 4 bases from V and 6 bases from J; bases unmatched to any gene: 4. These data are also associated with another study on human thymus T cells. That source notes: Surgeons resected thymus tissue during corrective heart surgery.

The rearrangement uses TRBV11-2 and TRBJ1-2, with 8 bases identical to TRBD1. This sequence was found in a boy in the first two years of life with a congenital heart defect. The sequencing sample was made of thymocytes. The CDR3 loop is CASSSPGGDGYTF. The CDR3, as DNA: TGTGCCAGCAGCTCCCCAGGGGGCGATGGCTACACCTTC.